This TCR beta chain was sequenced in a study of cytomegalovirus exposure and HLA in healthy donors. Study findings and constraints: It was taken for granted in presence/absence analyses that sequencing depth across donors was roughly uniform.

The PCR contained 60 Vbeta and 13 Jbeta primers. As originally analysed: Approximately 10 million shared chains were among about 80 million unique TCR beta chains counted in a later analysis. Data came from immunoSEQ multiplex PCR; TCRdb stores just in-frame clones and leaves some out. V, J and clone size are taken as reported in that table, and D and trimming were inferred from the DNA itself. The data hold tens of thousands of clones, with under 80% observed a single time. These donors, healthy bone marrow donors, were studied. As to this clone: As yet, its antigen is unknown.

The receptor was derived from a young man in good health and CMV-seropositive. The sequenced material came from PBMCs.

CDR3 coding DNA: TGTGCCAGCAGTTACGAGTCAGGGGGCCTCCGTGGCTACACCTTC. This codes for CASSYESGGLRGYTF. The J gene is TRBJ1-2, the V gene TRBV6-5, with 8 bases that match TRBD1. Germline CDR1 reads MNHEY; CDR2 reads SVGAGI. This CDR3 is built from 15 residues. Trimming took 2 bases from V and 7 from J; bases not matched to a gene: 9.